The 16 T cell receptor beta chains given below trace back to one sample, sequenced in a study of T cell responses to AZD1222 COVID-19 vaccine. Measured with immunoSEQ multiplex PCR; TCRdb has only the in-frame clones, and not every one. The sample has about 110,000 clones; 86% are singletons. Specimen: peripheral blood, collected on day 0 of AZD1222 vaccination. Receptor source: an adult in good health.

J is TRBJ1-1 and V is TRBV10-3; no clear D gene. Trimming took off 0 bases at V and 8 bases at J, with 19 bases between the two ends. Germline CDR1 ENHRY, CDR2 SYGVKD. The CDR3 runs 16 residues. Here the CDR3 reads CAISESTRALPEEAFF. DNA for the CDR3: TGTGCCATCAGTGAGTCGACTCGGGCCCTACCCGAAGAAGCTTTCTTT.

The V call is TRBV5-1, the J call TRBJ2-5; D call uncertain. Germline values: CDR1 SGHRS, CDR2 YFSETQ. V lost 6 bases to trimming and J lost 3 bases, with 18 bases between them. This CDR3 contains 15 residues. The CDR3 DNA is TGCGCCAGCACAAAATTAGGGCAAGAAAAAGAGACCCAGTACTTC. Translating it yields CASTKLGQEKETQYF.

This chain connects TRBV7-2 to TRBJ1-2; D remains ambiguous. In germline, CDR1 is SGHTA, CDR2 FQGNSA. Trimming left V 1 base short and J 0 bases short, with 9 bases between. The CDR3 has 15 residues. CDR3 in DNA: TGTGCCAGCAGCTTAGTGGAGAGCTCTAACTATGGCTACACCTTC. Translation: CASSLVESSNYGYTF. Combining the CDR3 with reference TRBV7-2 and TRBJ1-2 gives the whole variable domain GAGVSQSPSNKVTEKGKDVELRCDPISGHTALYWYRQSLGQGLEFLIYFQGNSAPDKSGLPSDRFSAERTGGSVSTLTIQRTQQEDSAVYLCASSLVESSNYGYTFGSGTRLTVV.

In nucleotides, the CDR3 is TGCGCCAGCAGCCAAGAAGCGGACTCCTACGAGCAGTACTTC. It yields the protein CASSQEADSYEQYF. This rearrangement joins TRBV4-3 to TRBJ2-7, with D maybe TRBD2 (5 bases). The length of the CDR3 is 14 residues. From germline, CDR1 is LGHNA and CDR2 YSLEER. V was pared by 0 bases and J by 0 bases, with 6 bases between.

The chain carries TRBV5-1 and TRBJ2-7; D possibly matches TRBD1 or TRBD2 (5 bases each). There are 14 residues in the CDR3. The germline V and J ends were trimmed by 3 bases and 4 bases, with 14 bases remaining between them. CDR1 and CDR2 (germline): SGHRS, YFSETQ. CDR3 sequence: CASSSGTGMYEQYF. The CDR3, as DNA: TGCGCCAGCAGCTCCGGGACGGGGATGTACGAGCAGTACTTC.

V and J are TRBV20-1 and TRBJ1-6, with D uncertain. This CDR3 contains 14 residues. Germline CDR1 DFQATT, CDR2 SNEGSKA (reference sequence). Trimming took off 3 bases at V and 1 base at J, with 7 bases between the two ends. This CDR3 reads CSASEGSYNSPLHF. In DNA form, the CDR3 reads TGCAGTGCTAGTGAGGGATCCTATAATTCACCCCTCCACTTT.

This sequence joins TRBV30 and TRBJ1-2; D might be TRBD1 (6 bases). V lost 4 bases and J lost 7, with 16 bases in between. This CDR3 contains 13 residues. From germline, CDR1 is GTSNPN and CDR2 SVGIG (reference sequence). This chain's CDR3 is CAWNQGMRGGYTF. The CDR3 DNA follows: TGTGCCTGGAATCAGGGGATGCGAGGTGGCTACACCTTC.

This chain links TRBV5-3 with TRBJ1-6; D not certain. TRBV5-3 is sorted into the ORF group, with uncertain function. This CDR3 comprises 15 residues. V was clipped by 0 bases and J by 10 bases, with 14 bases between them. CDR3 sequence reads: CARSLAAVAGSPLHF. In DNA, the CDR3 is TGTGCCAGAAGCTTGGCCGCAGTCGCGGGCTCACCCCTCCACTTT.

V usage is TRBV6-5 and J usage is TRBJ1-2; D is uncertain. The length of the CDR3 is 12 residues. V was pared by 8 bases and J by 2 bases, with 9 bases between. Germline V gene data show CDR1 as MNHEY and CDR2 as SVGAGI. CDR3 sequence reads: CASEGKNYGYTF. The CDR3 nucleotides are TGTGCCAGCGAGGGCAAGAACTATGGCTACACCTTC.

The V and J genes are TRBV11-3 and TRBJ2-1; D is unresolved. Per germline, CDR1 SGHNT and CDR2 YENEEA. Trimming removed 0 bases from V and 6 bases from J, with 12 bases in between. This CDR3 is built from 15 residues. The DNA of the CDR3 is TGTGCCAGCAGCTTAGAAGGAGACGGAACCAATGAGCAGTTCTTC. It codes for CASSLEGDGTNEQFF. The full variable domain, its missing parts supplied by reference TRBV11-3 and TRBJ2-1, is EAGVVQSPRYKIIEKKQPVAFWCNPISGHNTLYWYLQNLGQGPELLIRYENEEAVDDSQLPKDRFSAERLKGVDSTLKIQPAELGDSAVYLCASSLEGDGTNEQFFGPGTRLTVL.

On this clone: This sample includes further DNA sequences coding for the same CDR3. This CDR3 is CASSQGSGSEAFF. CDR3 DNA: TGCGCCAGCAGCCAAGGCTCCGGGTCGGAAGCTTTCTTT. The chain carries TRBV4-1 and TRBJ1-1, with D hard to call. The germline CDR1 and CDR2 sequences are MGHRA and YSYEKL. V was cut by 1 base and J by 8 bases, with 11 bases left in between. CDR3 length equals 13 residues.

The gene calls are TRBV27 and TRBJ2-7, with 10 bases aligning to TRBD1. Germline assignment: CDR1 MNHEY and CDR2 SMNVEV (reference sequence). This CDR3 spans 14 amino acids. The ends lost 7 bases at V and 5 bases at J; junction bases unmatched: 8. CDR3: CASTQRDRGHEQYF. As DNA, the CDR3 is TGTGCCAGCACCCAGAGGGACAGGGGCCACGAGCAGTACTTC.

This clone was observed a few times. This sequence joins TRBV2 and TRBJ2-6; no definite D call. CDR1 is SNHLY and CDR2 is FYNNEI in the germline V gene. This CDR3 region has 16 residues. The ends were cut back, 5 bases at V and 0 bases at J, with 11 bases in the middle. The CDR3 here is CASSPHLSSGANVLTF. CDR3 in DNA: TGTGCCAGCAGTCCCCACCTTAGCTCTGGGGCCAACGTCCTGACTTTC. Full variable domain (missing parts from reference TRBV2 and TRBJ2-6): EPEVTQTPSHQVTQMGQEVILRCVPISNHLYFYWYRQILGQKVEFLVSFYNNEISEKSEIFDDQFSVERPDGSNFTLKIRSTKLEDSAMYFCASSPHLSSGANVLTFGAGSRLTVL.

The rearrangement uses TRBV21-1 and TRBJ1-2. TRBV21-1 is listed as a pseudogene. The CDR3 runs 13 residues. CDR3 DNA: TGTGCCAGCAGCCACGGAGGGAACTATGGCTACACCTTC. This codes for CASSHGGNYGYTF.

This CDR3 is CASSVVRGGQAFF. DNA of the CDR3: TGTGCCAGCAGCGTAGTTAGGGGAGGGCAGGCTTTCTTT. V is TRBV9 and J is TRBJ1-1; TRBD1 is a possible D gene (5 bases). In germline, CDR1 is SGDLS, CDR2 YYNGEE. The CDR3 totals 13 residues. Trimming left V 0 bases short and J 11 bases short, with 14 bases between.

The V gene is TRBV4-2, the J gene TRBJ1-2; D gene ambiguous. V lost 5 bases and J 6 bases, leaving 16 bases between the germline ends. Germline V lookup: CDR1 LGHNA, CDR2 YNFKEQ. CDR3 size: 14 residues. The CDR3 protein is CASSSLSVADGYTF. The CDR3 DNA follows: TGTGCCAGCAGCTCCCTTAGCGTGGCTGATGGCTACACCTTC.